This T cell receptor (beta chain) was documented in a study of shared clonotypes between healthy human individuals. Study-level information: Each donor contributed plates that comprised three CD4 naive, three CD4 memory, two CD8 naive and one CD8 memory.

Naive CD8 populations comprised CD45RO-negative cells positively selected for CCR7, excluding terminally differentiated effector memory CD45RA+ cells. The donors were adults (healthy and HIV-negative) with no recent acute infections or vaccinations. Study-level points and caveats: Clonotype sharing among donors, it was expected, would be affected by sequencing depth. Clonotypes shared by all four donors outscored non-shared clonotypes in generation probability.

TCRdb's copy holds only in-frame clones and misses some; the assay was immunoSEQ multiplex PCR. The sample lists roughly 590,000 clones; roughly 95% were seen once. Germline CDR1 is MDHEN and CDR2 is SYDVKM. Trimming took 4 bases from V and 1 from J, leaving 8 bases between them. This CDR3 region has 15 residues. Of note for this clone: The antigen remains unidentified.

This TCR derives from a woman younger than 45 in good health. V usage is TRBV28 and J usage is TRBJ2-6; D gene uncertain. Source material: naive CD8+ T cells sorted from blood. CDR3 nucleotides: TGTGCCAGCAGTTCGGCAAGTTCTGGGGCCAACGTCCTGACTTTC. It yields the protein CASSSASSGANVLTF.